This T cell receptor beta chain was obtained from a study of blood T cell repertoires in COVID-19. How the authors handled the data: Reference gene primers were amplified, and this amplification served to estimate nucleated cell counts. Profiled with immunoSEQ multiplex PCR; TCRdb holds only in-frame clones, not every one. V, J and clone size are those of that table, while D and trimming were read from the DNA. This sample carries approximately 310,000 clones, roughly nine tenths of them seen once, and the ten largest clones take about 5%. Germline lookup yields CDR1 MNHEY and CDR2 SVGEGT. V lost 5 bases to trimming and J lost 8 bases, with 18 bases between them. The CDR3 runs to 14 residues.

Source material: PBMCs or T cells enriched from blood (not recorded which). The source is a man in his 60s who had recovered from COVID-19. The chain combines TRBV6-2 or TRBV6-3 with TRBJ1-2; maybe TRBD1 (5 bases). The CDR3 region is CASSADKRRAGYTF. Written as DNA, the CDR3 is TGTGCCAGCAGTGCGGACAAAAGACGAGCCGGCTACACCTTC.